Each of the 23 T cell receptor beta chains below was sequenced from the same sample in a study of T cell responses to AZD1222 COVID-19 vaccine. TCRdb keeps only in-frame clones here, not all; method: immunoSEQ multiplex PCR. The sample lists under 200,000 clones, approximately 94% occurring once. The sample in question was peripheral blood, obtained 28 days after the second dose of the MenACWY control vaccine. These TCRs come from an adult who received the MenACWY meningococcal vaccine as a control.

CDR3 bases: TGTGCCAGCAAGCAGACAGGGCCGAACACTGAAGCTTTCTTT. It translates to CASKQTGPNTEAFF. The J gene is TRBJ1-1, the V gene TRBV7-3, with 7 bases that match TRBD1. This CDR3 has 14 residues. Germline CDR1 reads SGHTA; CDR2 reads FQGTGA. J gave up 1 base and V 7 bases, and 6 bases lay outside the gene matches. Filled out from reference TRBV7-3 and TRBJ1-1, the complete variable domain reads GAGVSQTPSNKVTEKGKYVELRCDPISGHTALYWYRQSLGQGPEFLIYFQGTGAADDSGLPNDRFFAVRPEGSVSTLKIQRTERGDSAVYLCASKQTGPNTEAFFGQGTRLTVV.

The chain has TRBV7-2 and TRBJ2-3; D not resolved. Per the germline V gene, CDR1 is SGHTA and CDR2 is FQGNSA. The V end lost 2 bases, the J end lost 0 bases, and 9 bases lay between the germline ends. The CDR3 spans 15 residues. The CDR3 is CASSLKPSSTDTQYF. The CDR3 DNA reads TGTGCCAGCAGCTTAAAGCCAAGTAGCACAGATACGCAGTATTTT.

The chain is built from TRBV9 and TRBJ1-4; a possible D gene is TRBD1 (6 bases). V was clipped by 4 bases and J by 4 bases, with 14 bases between them. Looked up from germline, CDR1 is SGDLS and CDR2 is YYNGEE. This CDR3 is 15 amino acids long. The CDR3, as DNA: TGTGCCAGCAGCCTCGGACAGATGATTAATGAAAAACTGTTTTTT. Translating gives CASSLGQMINEKLFF.

The chain joins TRBV27 to TRBJ2-1; weak D call: TRBD2 (6 bases). The V end lost 4 bases, the J end lost 7 bases, and 11 bases lay between the germline ends. This CDR3 is built from 13 residues. CDR1 and CDR2 from the germline V gene are MNHEY and SMNVEV (reference sequence). The DNA for the CDR3 is TGTGCCAGCAGTTCGGGACTGACTAATGAGCAGTTCTTC. Its protein product is CASSSGLTNEQFF.

The chain is built from TRBV28 and TRBJ1-1; TRBD1 is a possible D gene (5 bases). The germline CDR1 and CDR2 sequences are MDHEN and SYDVKM. Deletions cut 10 bases from V and 0 bases from J, with 9 bases between. This CDR3 is 12 amino acids long. The CDR3 DNA is TGTGCCACTACGGGGCTGAACACTGAAGCTTTCTTT. Residues: CATTGLNTEAFF.

This clone has just one count. The chain couples TRBV5-1 to TRBJ1-1, with D perhaps matching TRBD1 (5 bases). The CDR3 covers 16 residues. The germline V and J ends were trimmed by 7 bases and 1 base, with 20 bases remaining between them. The germline CDR1 and CDR2 sequences are SGHRS and YFSETQ. The CDR3 here is CASSPRTRAGNTEAFF. The CDR3 DNA reads TGCGCCAGCTCCCCCCGGACAAGGGCCGGGAACACTGAAGCTTTCTTT.

The chain has TRBV5-4 and TRBJ1-1; D is undetermined. Trimming cost V 6 bases and J 8 bases, with 5 bases left between them. The CDR3 loop spans 9 amino acids. Germline-derived CDR1 and CDR2 are SGHNT and YYREEE (reference sequence). CDR3 region: CASTAEAFF. The CDR3 nucleotides read TGTGCCAGCACAGCCGAAGCTTTCTTT.

This clone was observed once. The chain combines TRBV7-3 with TRBJ2-7, with 13 bases identical to TRBD2. Germline CDR1 is SGHTA and CDR2 is FQGTGA. After removal of 5 bases from V and 4 bases from J, the junction contained 11 bases not matched to a gene. The CDR3 contains 17 residues. The CDR3 loop is CASSPGTSGKVRYEQYF. The CDR3 coding sequence is TGTGCCAGCAGCCCCGGGACTAGCGGGAAGGTAAGGTACGAGCAGTACTTC.

The chain carries TRBV7-3 and TRBJ1-1; D ambiguous. The CDR3 has 14 residues. The germline CDR1 and CDR2 sequences are SGHTA and FQGTGA. Trimming removed 2 bases at V and 1 base at J, with 8 bases between. The CDR3 spells CASSLWPENTEAFF. In DNA, the CDR3 is TGTGCCAGCAGCTTATGGCCGGAGAACACTGAAGCTTTCTTT.

V and J are TRBV3-1 (or the pseudogene TRBV3-2) and TRBJ2-5; D is unclear. Trimming stripped 2 bases from V and 3 bases from J, with 7 bases between. This CDR3 spans 13 amino acids. Germline V lookup: CDR1 LGHDT, CDR2 YNNKEL (reference sequence). CDR3 sequence (DNA): TGTGCCAGCAGCCAATCTTTGGAAGAGACCCAGTACTTC. It specifies CASSQSLEETQYF.

The chain couples TRBV29-1 to TRBJ2-3; 7 bases agree with TRBD2. The CDR3 has 13 residues. V lost 7 bases and J lost 2; bases outside the gene matches: 6. Germline V gene lookup returns CDR1 SQVTM and CDR2 ANQGSEA. CDR3 sequence (DNA): TGCAGCGCCGAGCGGGGAAACACAGATACGCAGTATTTT. The encoded protein is CSAERGNTDTQYF.

Points on this clone: One end of the junction fails to match germline, which may point to a read error. The CDR3 DNA is TGTGCTAGCAGCCCTGGACGGACTAGCACAGATACGCAGTATTTT. It is translated as CASSPGRTSTDTQYF. The rearrangement joins TRBV7-7 to TRBJ2-3, with D possibly matching TRBD2 (5 bases). The CDR3 covers 15 residues. Per the germline V gene, CDR1 is SSHAT and CDR2 is FNYEAQ (reference sequence).

This clone appeared a single time. Mismatch with germline at one junction end may stem from a read error. The chain employs TRBV18 and TRBJ2-7, with TRBD2 matching 9 bases. The CDR3 spans 16 residues. Germline V gene data show CDR1 as KGHSH and CDR2 as LQKENI. CDR3 DNA sequence: TGTGCCAGCTCACCCCGTGATAGCGGGAGCTCCGACGAGCAGTACTTC. Protein: CASSPRDSGSSDEQYF.

This chain uses TRBV9 with TRBJ1-3; the D gene is possibly TRBD1 (6 bases). Germline V gene sequence: CDR1 SGDLS, CDR2 YYNGEE. V shed 0 bases and J shed 7 bases, with 14 bases lying between them. This CDR3 is built from 15 residues. The CDR3 coding sequence is TGTGCCAGCAGCGTAGTGGCAGGGGTGATGAACACCATATATTTT. It specifies CASSVVAGVMNTIYF.

The genes are TRBV13 and TRBJ1-2; no clear D. Trimming removed 6 bases at V and 4 bases at J, with 21 bases between. The germline V gene encodes CDR1 PRHDT and CDR2 FYEKMQ (reference sequence). The CDR3 is 16 amino acids. The CDR3 loop is CASSLTIASGFYGYTF. In DNA form, the CDR3 reads TGTGCCAGCAGTCTTACCATAGCTTCGGGTTTCTATGGCTACACCTTC.

The chain employs TRBV13 and TRBJ1-1; 7 bases agree with TRBD1. J lost 1 base, V lost 3 bases, and 2 bases had no gene match. From germline, CDR1 is PRHDT and CDR2 FYEKMQ (reference sequence). The CDR3 is made up of 14 amino acids. The CDR3 DNA is TGTGCCAGCAGCTTCTCAGGGGGGAACACTGAAGCTTTCTTT. Protein sequence: CASSFSGGNTEAFF.

This clone was seen a few times. V gene TRBV16 combines with J gene TRBJ2-5, with TRBD1 matching over 9 bases. Germline loops: CDR1 KGHSY, CDR2 FQNENV. The length of the CDR3 is 19 residues. J was trimmed by 1 base and V by 2 bases; bases with no gene match: 14. The CDR3, as DNA: TGTGCCAGCAGCCAAGGGGGGACAGGGCTCCGTATCAGCCAAGAGACCCAGTACTTC. Translation: CASSQGGTGLRISQETQYF.

The chain links TRBV10-3 to TRBJ1-1; possibly TRBD1 for D (5 bases). This CDR3 comprises 13 residues. Trimming cost V 5 bases and J 11 bases, with 18 bases left between them. Per germline, CDR1 ENHRY and CDR2 SYGVKD. The CDR3 loop reads CAISPPGAPEAFF. In DNA, the CDR3 is TGTGCCATCAGTCCCCCCGGGGCACCCGAGGCTTTCTTT.

The chain has TRBV3-1 (or the pseudogene TRBV3-2) and TRBJ2-1, with 9 positions matching TRBD2. CDR3 size: 14 residues. CDR1 is LGHDT, CDR2 YNNKEL, per germline (reference sequence). After removal of 2 bases from V and 16 bases from J, the junction contained 12 bases not matched to a gene. The CDR3 here is CASSQSVSGTSKFF. The CDR3 coding sequence is TGTGCCAGCAGCCAATCTGTCTCTGGGACTAGCAAATTCTTC.

CDR3 nucleotides: TGTGCCAGCAGCTTTAGTGGGACTTTTTCCTACGAGCAGTACTTC. Amino acid sequence: CASSFSGTFSYEQYF. The rearrangement links TRBV7-9 to TRBJ2-7; perhaps TRBD2 as D (6 bases). Between the trimmed V and J ends, which lost 3 bases and 1 base, there was a span of 13 bases. This CDR3 has 15 residues. Per the germline V gene, CDR1 is SEHNR and CDR2 is FQNEAQ (reference sequence).

This chain links TRBV6-5 with TRBJ1-1, with a tentative D call TRBD1 (5 bases). This CDR3 is built from 13 residues. V shed 3 bases and J shed 8 bases, with 13 bases lying between them. The germline gives CDR1 MNHEY, CDR2 SVGAGI. The CDR3 region has the DNA TGTGCCAGCAGTTATAATAGGGGTACCGAAGCTTTCTTT. Protein: CASSYNRGTEAFF.

This sequence joins TRBV7-3 and TRBJ2-1, with 11 nucleotides matching TRBD2. Germline V gives CDR1 SGHTA, CDR2 FQGTGA. The V and J ends lost 2 bases and 7 bases, in that order; junction bases with no gene match: 7. The CDR3 spans 16 residues. Here the CDR3 DNA reads TGTGCCAGCAGCTTACCGACTAGCGGGATTCGTAATGAGCAGTTCTTC. Its protein is CASSLPTSGIRNEQFF.

The V gene is TRBV19, the J gene TRBJ1-1, with unresolved D. Looked up from germline, CDR1 is LNHDA and CDR2 is SQIVND (reference sequence). CDR3 length equals 18 residues. Trimming pared 4 bases from V and 0 bases from J, leaving 21 bases between. CDR3 nucleotides: TGTGCCAGTAGTAAACTTTCCCCCGCAGGTCCCCTGAACACTGAAGCTTTCTTT. Its protein product is CASSKLSPAGPLNTEAFF.